This T cell receptor (beta chain) was captured in a study of cytomegalovirus exposure and HLA in healthy donors. Across the whole study: Earlier results showed 117 million unique TCR beta sequences derived from about 179 million T cells.

V was trimmed by 1 base and J by 5 bases, leaving 11 bases between them. Germline CDR1 reads SEHNR; CDR2 reads FQNEAQ (reference sequence). The CDR3 is made up of 15 amino acids. PCR was performed using 60 Vbeta and 13 Jbeta primers. Assay used: immunoSEQ multiplex PCR; TCRdb lists only in-frame clones, some missing. The data show more than 110,000 clones, around 73% seen once. This receptor was identified in a human donor in good health. The sequenced material came from PBMCs. The V call is TRBV7-9, the J call TRBJ1-4; D perhaps matches TRBD1 (6 bases). The CDR3 DNA reads as TGTGCCAGCAGCTTAGAGGGGGGGCCCAATGAAAAACTGTTTTTT. Its translation: CASSLEGGPNEKLFF.